This paragraph reports one T cell receptor beta chain. This specimen comes from a study of blood T cell repertoires in COVID-19. Looking at the study overall: From the United States, Italy and Spain came samples of acute and convalescent COVID-19. The analysed material was cDNA or gDNA that came from T cells, B-cell-depleted T cells, or PBMCs.

CDR3 length: 15 amino acids. Germline V gene lookup returns CDR1 SGHDT and CDR2 YYEEEE. Trimming cost V 0 bases and J 9 bases, with 13 bases left between them. Authors' analysis steps: Nucleated cell number was recorded as an estimate derived from reference gene primer amplification. Repertoires were generated with immunoSEQ multiplex PCR, while TCRdb's copy carries only in-frame clones and drops some. V and J calls and clone size are as listed in that table; D and trimming were resolved from the DNA. Here the sample spans about 110,000 clones, around four fifths being singletons. This chain connects TRBV5-6 to TRBJ1-6; D is undetermined. The TCR comes from a woman between 70 and 85 years old with acute or convalescent COVID-19. Material for sequencing was peripheral blood. This chain's CDR3 is CASSLGPISGSPLHF. CDR3 bases: TGTGCCAGCAGCTTGGGGCCCATTTCGGGTTCACCCCTCCACTTT.